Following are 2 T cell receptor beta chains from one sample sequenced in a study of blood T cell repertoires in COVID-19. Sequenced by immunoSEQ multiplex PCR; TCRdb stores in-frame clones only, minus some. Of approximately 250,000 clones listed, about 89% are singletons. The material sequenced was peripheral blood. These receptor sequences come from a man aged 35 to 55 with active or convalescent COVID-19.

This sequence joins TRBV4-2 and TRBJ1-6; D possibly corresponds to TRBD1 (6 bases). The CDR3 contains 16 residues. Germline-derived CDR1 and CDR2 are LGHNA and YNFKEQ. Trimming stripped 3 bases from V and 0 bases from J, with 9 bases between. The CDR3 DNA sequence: TGTGCCAGCAGCCAGGACAGAAGCTCCTATAATTCACCCCTCCACTTT. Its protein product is CASSQDRSSYNSPLHF.

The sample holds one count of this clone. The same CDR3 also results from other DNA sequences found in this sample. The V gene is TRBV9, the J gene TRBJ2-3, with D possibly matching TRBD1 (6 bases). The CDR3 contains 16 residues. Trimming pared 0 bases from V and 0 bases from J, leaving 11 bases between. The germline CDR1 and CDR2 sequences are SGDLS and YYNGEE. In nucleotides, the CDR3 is TGTGCCAGCAGCGTAGGATCAGGGGCTAGCACAGATACGCAGTATTTT. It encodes CASSVGSGASTDTQYF.